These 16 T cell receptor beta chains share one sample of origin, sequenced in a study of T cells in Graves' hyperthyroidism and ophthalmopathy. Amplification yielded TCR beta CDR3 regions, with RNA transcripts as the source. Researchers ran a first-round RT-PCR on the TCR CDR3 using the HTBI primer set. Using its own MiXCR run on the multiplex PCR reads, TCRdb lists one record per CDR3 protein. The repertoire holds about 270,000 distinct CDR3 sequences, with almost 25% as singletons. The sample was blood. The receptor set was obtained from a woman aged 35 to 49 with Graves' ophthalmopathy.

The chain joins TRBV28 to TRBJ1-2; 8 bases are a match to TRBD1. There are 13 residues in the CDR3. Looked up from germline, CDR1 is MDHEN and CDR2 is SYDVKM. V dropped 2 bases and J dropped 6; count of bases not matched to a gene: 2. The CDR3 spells CASSLGTGHGYTF. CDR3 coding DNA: TGTGCCAGCAGTTTAGGGACAGGCCATGGCTACACCTTC.

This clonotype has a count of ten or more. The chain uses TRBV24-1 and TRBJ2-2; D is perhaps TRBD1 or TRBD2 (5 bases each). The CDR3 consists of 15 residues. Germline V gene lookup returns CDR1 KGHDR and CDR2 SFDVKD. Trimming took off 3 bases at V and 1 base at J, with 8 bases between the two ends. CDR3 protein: CATSDPGRNTGELFF. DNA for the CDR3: TGTGCCACCAGTGATCCGGGACGGAACACCGGGGAGCTGTTTTTT.

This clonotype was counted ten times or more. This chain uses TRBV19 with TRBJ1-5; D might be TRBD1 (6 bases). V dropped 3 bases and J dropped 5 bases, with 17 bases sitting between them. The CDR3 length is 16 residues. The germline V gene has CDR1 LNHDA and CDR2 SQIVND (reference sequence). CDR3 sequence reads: CASSIHRGGSYQPQHF. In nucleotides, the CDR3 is TGTGCCAGTAGTATCCACCGTGGGGGCTCCTATCAGCCCCAGCATTTT.

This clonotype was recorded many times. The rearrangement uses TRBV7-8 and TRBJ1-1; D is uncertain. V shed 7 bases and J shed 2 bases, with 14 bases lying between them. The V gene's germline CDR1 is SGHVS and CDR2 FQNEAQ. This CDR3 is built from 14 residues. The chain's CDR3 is CASTYNEGNTEAFF. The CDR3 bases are TGTGCCAGCACTTACAATGAGGGAAACACTGAAGCTTTCTTT.

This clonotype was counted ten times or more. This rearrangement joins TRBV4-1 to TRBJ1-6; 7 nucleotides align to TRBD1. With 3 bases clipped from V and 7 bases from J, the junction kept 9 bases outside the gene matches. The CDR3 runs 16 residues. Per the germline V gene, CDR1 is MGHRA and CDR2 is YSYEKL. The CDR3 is CASSHIGGSGNSPLHF. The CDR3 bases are TGCGCCAGCAGCCATATAGGGGGCTCTGGGAATTCACCCCTCCACTTT.

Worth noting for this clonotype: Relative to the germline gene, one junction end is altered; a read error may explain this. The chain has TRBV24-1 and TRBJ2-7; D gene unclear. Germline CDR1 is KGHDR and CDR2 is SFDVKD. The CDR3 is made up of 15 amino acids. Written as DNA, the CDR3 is TGTGCCAGCAGTTTCCCCGTGGCAGTTCACTACGAGCAGTACTTC. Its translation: CASSFPVAVHYEQYF.

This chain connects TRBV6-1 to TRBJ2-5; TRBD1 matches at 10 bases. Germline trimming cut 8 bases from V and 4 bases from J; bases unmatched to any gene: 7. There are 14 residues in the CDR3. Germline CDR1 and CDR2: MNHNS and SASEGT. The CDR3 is CASARDRGGETQYF. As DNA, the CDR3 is TGTGCCAGCGCCCGGGACAGGGGAGGAGAGACCCAGTACTTC.

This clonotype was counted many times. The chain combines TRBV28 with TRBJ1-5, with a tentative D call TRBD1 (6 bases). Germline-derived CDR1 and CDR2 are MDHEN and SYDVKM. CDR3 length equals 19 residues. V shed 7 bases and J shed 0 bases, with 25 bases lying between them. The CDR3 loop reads CASTSLGQGLLNSNQPQHF. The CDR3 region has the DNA TGTGCCAGCACTTCGCTGGGGCAGGGGTTACTTAATAGCAATCAGCCCCAGCATTTT.

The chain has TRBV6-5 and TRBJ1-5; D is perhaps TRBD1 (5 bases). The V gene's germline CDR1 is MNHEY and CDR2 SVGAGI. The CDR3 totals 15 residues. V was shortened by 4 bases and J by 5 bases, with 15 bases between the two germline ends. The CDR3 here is CASSLSGRKHQPQHF. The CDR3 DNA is TGTGCCAGCAGTTTATCAGGGAGGAAACATCAGCCCCAGCATTTT.

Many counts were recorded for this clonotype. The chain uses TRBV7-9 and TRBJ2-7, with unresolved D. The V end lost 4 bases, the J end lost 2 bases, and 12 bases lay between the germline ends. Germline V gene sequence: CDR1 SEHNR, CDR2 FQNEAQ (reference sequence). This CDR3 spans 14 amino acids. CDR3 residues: CASSSPPATYEQYF. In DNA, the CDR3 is TGTGCCAGCAGCTCCCCCCCAGCAACCTACGAGCAGTACTTC.

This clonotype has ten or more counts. The CDR3 bases are TGTGCCAGCGACCGGAGACAGGGTAACACCGGGGAGCTGTTTTTT. It yields the protein CASDRRQGNTGELFF. The chain uses TRBV2 and TRBJ2-2, with TRBD1 matching over 7 bases. Looked up from germline, CDR1 is SNHLY and CDR2 is FYNNEI. V trimming: 8 bases; J trimming: 2 bases; junction bases outside the gene matches: 8. There are 15 residues in the CDR3.

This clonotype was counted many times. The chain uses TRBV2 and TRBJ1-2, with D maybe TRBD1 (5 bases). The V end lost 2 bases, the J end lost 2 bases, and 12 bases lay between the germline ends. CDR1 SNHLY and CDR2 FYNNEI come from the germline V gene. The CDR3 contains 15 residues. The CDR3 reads CASSEFAGTNYGYTF. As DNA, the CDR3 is TGTGCCAGCAGTGAATTCGCAGGGACGAACTATGGCTACACCTTC.

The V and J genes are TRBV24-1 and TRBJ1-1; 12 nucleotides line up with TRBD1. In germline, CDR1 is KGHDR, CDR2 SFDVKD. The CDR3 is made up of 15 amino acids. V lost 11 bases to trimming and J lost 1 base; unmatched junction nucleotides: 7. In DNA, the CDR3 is TGTGCCAGCAGGGACAGGGGGCGTTGGAACACTGAAGCTTTCTTT. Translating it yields CASRDRGRWNTEAFF.

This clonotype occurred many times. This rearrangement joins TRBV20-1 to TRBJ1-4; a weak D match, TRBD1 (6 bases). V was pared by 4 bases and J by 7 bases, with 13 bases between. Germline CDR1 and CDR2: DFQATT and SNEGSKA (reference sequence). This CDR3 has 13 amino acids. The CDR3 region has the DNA TGCAGTGCTAAAAAGGGAGGGGGTGAAAAACTGTTTTTT. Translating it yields CSAKKGGGEKLFF.

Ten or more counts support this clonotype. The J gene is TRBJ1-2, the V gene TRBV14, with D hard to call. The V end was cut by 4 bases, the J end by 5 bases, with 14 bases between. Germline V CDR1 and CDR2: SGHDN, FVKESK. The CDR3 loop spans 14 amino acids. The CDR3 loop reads CASSPDGLLYGYTF. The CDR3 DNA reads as TGTGCCAGCAGCCCGGACGGCCTGCTGTATGGCTACACCTTC.

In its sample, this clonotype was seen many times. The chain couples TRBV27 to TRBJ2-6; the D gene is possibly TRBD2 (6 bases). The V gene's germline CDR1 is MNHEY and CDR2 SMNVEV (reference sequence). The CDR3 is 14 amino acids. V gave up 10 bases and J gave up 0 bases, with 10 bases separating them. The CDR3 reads CATRGLSGANVLTF. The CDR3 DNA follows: TGTGCCACGCGGGGCCTCTCTGGGGCCAACGTCCTGACTTTC.